Included here is one TCR beta chain sequence, with context. Its antigen is currently unknown. CFSE-dim autoproliferating and CFSE-high non-proliferating T cells from unstimulated culture were sequenced separately. Cultures began with roughly 5x10^7 CFSE-labeled PBMCs, unstimulated for 7 days, with replicate wells pooled. V shed 6 bases, J shed 2 bases, and the junction held 8 bases outside the gene matches. The CDR3 extends over 15 amino acids. The germline gives CDR1 MNHNS, CDR2 SASEGT. Assay used: immunoSEQ multiplex PCR; TCRdb lists only in-frame clones, some missing. The top ten clones hold approximately 2.5% of a sample with 30,000 to 40,000 clones, around 86% of them seen once. The sample is drawn from a study of memory B cells and T cells in multiple sclerosis.

The receptor comes from a human donor with multiple sclerosis. Source material: PBMCs from blood kept in culture. The V and J genes are TRBV6-1 and TRBJ2-7; TRBD2 agrees at 9 bases. The CDR3, as DNA: TGTGCCAGCAGCGCCATAGCGGGGGCTACCTACGAGCAGTACTTC. Its translation: CASSAIAGATYEQYF.